This TCR beta chain was sequenced for a study of blood T cell repertoires in COVID-19 (dated by TCRdb to the early 2020s). Study-wide context: Collaborator samples came from the United States, Italy and Spain and covered acute and convalescent phases of COVID-19. The prospective study material was composed of cDNA or gDNA derived from T cells, B-cell-depleted T cells, or PBMCs. The dataset comprised deeply sampled blood TCRbeta repertoires from subjects exposed to, actively infected with, or recovered from COVID-19. A freely available public database, intended as a resource for researchers studying the immune response to SARS-CoV-2, is where the repertoires were released. Samples were obtained from the ongoing ImmuneRACE study (first 160 participants) and from roughly 1,300 subjects provided by 6 global collaborators. Sample metadata almost always included a de-identified subject ID, COVID-19 status, age in years and sex. HLA class I and class II types, where available, came from metadata supplied by the sample provider rather than from assay-based typing.

TCRbeta CDR3 regions were amplified from genomic DNA by means of the immunoSEQ Assay, a bias-controlled multiplex PCR. The authors processed their data as follows. Within the assay, amplification of reference gene primers was used to estimate how many nucleated cells each sample contained. To quantify the absolute abundance of each unique TCRbeta CDR3 rearrangement, sequence reads were collapsed and filtered. For each sample, productive Simpson clonality was calculated by taking the square root of Simpson's diversity index across productive rearrangements. Not all clones reach the TCRdb copy of this immuneACCESS table, which keeps in-frame sequences only. Checked studies attribute under half of the gap to unresolved V genes and leave the rest unexplained. V, J and clone size are taken as reported in that table, and D and trimming were inferred from the DNA itself. The sample table shows tens of thousands of clones, and approximately 80% are seen once. The ten largest make up about 2% of the sample.

Whole blood was collected in K2EDTA tubes by collaborating institutions according to the institutions' own protocols. For TCRbeta analysis, collaborator samples were shipped as frozen whole blood, as isolated PBMCs, or as DNA extracted from either sample type. What the research found in general, with its limitations: The amount of clinical and demographic metadata varied by source and participant and was provided uncurated.

This clone was picked up a small number of times. The antigen this receptor binds is unknown. Base qualities are not recorded, but no much larger clone differs from it by a single base. Per the germline V gene, SNHLY is the CDR1 and FYNNEI is the CDR2. V is pruned by 7 bases and J by 6 bases, leaving 11 bases of the junction without a gene match. CDR3 length: 16 amino acids, cysteine to phenylalanine. Just the 48-base CDR3 DNA is kept, in frame starting at base 1. Specimen: peripheral blood. The clonotype originates from a woman in her 70s with acute or convalescent COVID-19. The rearranged chain carries TRBV2 and TRBJ1-5, and TRBD1 aligns with 11 junction nucleotides. The CDR3 protein is CASKGGQGAGGQPQHF. The bases read TGTGCCAGCAAAGGAGGACAGGGGGCAGGGGGTCAGCCCCAGCATTTT.